This T cell receptor (beta chain) was captured in a study of CD8+ T cells in alopecia areata. Study-level points and caveats: Relative to normal scalp, lesional scalp, especially alopecia totalis/universalis, showed higher clonality.

This CDR3 comprises 16 residues. With 2 bases removed from V and 4 bases from J, the gap between germline ends came to 17 bases. The V gene's germline CDR1 is MNHEY and CDR2 SVGAGI. cDNA reverse transcribed from extracted RNA served as the sequencing template. Clones were sequenced by immunoSEQ multiplex PCR, and TCRdb holds only the in-frame ones, with some missing. The sample records some 100,000 clones, less than 80% being singletons. About this clone itself: Its antigen remains unknown.

Sequenced sample: CD4+ T cells sorted from blood. The sequence came from a human donor in good health. This chain connects TRBV6-5 to TRBJ1-2; the D gene is possibly TRBD1 (6 bases). CDR3 in amino acids: CASSYHHQTGLYGYTF. The CDR3 coding sequence is TGTGCCAGCAGTTACCATCACCAGACAGGTCTCTATGGCTACACCTTC.